This TCR beta chain was identified in a study of vaccination and CD4 T cells after COVID-19. Study results and limitations: Looking at convalescent patients, a median around 90% of reactive clones were present only post-vaccination.

In regard to this clonotype: What it recognizes is unknown.

The treatment was: approximately nine-day PBMC culture with coronavirus spike peptide pools or control peptides (ViraFEST assay). Sequencing of the DNA from cultured CD4+ T cells was carried out with the Oncomine TCR Beta short-read assay. TCRdb itself ran the PCR reads through MiXCR, one entry per CDR3 protein. Of approximately 25,000 distinct CDR3 sequences in the sample, around three fifths were seen once. Germline lookup yields CDR1 SGHTA and CDR2 FQGNSA. Trimming pared 3 bases from V and 7 bases from J, leaving 9 bases between. This CDR3 has 13 residues. This sequence originates from a human donor who had recovered from COVID-19. The V and J genes are TRBV7-2 and TRBJ1-4; D not resolved. Sequenced input: CD4+ T cells from blood, cultured in vitro. The CDR3 reads CASSFSNPEKLFF. The CDR3 region has the DNA TGTGCCAGCAGCTTCAGCAACCCTGAAAAACTGTTTTTT.